The T cell receptor beta chain described here comes from a study of cytomegalovirus exposure and HLA in healthy donors. Notes on this clone: The target antigen is unknown.

Researchers ran the PCR with 60 Vbeta and 13 Jbeta primers. Assay used: immunoSEQ multiplex PCR; TCRdb lists only in-frame clones, some missing. This sample has about 140,000 clones, with 77% found just once. Regarding the study as a whole: HLA-A and HLA-B allele assignments for most subjects were reportedly predicted accurately using TCR beta sequences. The authors listed about 170 TCR beta chains as cytomegalovirus-associated. Several of the most significant clusters appeared linked to common viral pathogens, based on a later analysis.

CDR3 size: 16 residues. V trimming: 7 bases; J trimming: 2 bases; junction bases outside the gene matches: 9. In germline, CDR1 is SGHRS, CDR2 YFSETQ. Sequenced material: PBMCs. The chain carries TRBV5-1 and TRBJ2-1, with 10 positions matching TRBD2. This TCR was sampled from a female donor in good health and CMV-seronegative. The CDR3 DNA reads TGCGCCAGCCGCGACGGAGCGGGAGGGACCTACAATGAGCAGTTCTTC. The encoded protein is CASRDGAGGTYNEQFF.